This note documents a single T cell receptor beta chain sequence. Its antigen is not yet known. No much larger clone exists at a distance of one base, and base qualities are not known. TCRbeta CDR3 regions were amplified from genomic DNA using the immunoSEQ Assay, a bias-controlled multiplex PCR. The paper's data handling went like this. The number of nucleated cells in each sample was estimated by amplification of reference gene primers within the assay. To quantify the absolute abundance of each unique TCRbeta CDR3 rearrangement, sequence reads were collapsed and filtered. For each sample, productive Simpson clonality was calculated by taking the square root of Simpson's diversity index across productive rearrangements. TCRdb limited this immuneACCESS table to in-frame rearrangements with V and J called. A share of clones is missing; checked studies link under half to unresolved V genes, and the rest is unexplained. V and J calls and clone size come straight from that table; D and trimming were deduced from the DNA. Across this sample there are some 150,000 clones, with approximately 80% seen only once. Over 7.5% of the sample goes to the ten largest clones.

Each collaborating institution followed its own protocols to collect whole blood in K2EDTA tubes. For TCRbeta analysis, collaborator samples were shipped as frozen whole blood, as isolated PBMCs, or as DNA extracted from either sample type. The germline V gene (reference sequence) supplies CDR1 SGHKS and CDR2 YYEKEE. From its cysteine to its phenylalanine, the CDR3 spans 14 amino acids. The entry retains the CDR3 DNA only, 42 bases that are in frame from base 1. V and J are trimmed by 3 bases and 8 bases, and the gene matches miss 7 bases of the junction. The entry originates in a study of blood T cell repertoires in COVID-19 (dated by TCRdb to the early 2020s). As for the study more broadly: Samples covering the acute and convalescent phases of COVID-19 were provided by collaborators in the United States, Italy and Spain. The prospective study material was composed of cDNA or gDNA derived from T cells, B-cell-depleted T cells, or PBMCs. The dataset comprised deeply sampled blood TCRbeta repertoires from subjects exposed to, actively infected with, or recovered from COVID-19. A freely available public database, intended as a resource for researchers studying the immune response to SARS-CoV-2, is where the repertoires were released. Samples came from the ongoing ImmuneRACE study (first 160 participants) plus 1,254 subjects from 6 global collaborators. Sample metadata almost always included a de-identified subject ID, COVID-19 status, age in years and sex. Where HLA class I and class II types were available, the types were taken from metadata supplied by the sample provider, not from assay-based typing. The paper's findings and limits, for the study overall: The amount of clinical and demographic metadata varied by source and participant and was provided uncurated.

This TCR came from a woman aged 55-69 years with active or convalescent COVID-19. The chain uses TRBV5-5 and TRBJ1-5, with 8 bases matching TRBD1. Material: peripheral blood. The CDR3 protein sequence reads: CASSSYRGGEPQHF. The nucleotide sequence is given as TGTGCCAGCAGCTCGTACAGGGGGGGTGAGCCCCAGCATTTT.